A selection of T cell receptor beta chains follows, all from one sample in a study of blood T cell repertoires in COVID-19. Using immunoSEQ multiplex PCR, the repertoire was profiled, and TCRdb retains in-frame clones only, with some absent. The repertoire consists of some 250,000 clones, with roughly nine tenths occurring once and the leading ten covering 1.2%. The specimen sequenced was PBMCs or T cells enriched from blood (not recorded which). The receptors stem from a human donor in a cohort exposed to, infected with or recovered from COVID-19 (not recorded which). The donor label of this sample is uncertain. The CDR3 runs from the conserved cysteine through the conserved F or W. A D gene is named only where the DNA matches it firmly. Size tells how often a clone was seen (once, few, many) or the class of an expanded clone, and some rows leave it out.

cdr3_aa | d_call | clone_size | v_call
CASSSGDTDTQYF | - | - | TRBV5-5
CASSLSSISYEQYF | - | - | TRBV27
CASSRTGQGIEKLFF | TRBD1 | - | TRBV7-2
CASSSHPDRGLAGELFF | TRBD1 | - | TRBV7-6
CSASGSIGVGNIQYF | - | - | TRBV20-1
CASSFAGAPGNTIYF | - | few | TRBV7-2
CASSPRDWGTVDTQYF | - | - | TRBV9
CATSGGQGTEAFF | TRBD1 | - | TRBV24-1
CASSQNGQGTTEAFF | TRBD1 | few | TRBV5-1
CASSLAVRLAHYEQYF | TRBD2 | - | TRBV5-6
CASSLPNGGNTEAFF | - | - | TRBV5-4
CASSEALRGFNQPQHF | - | - | TRBV6-1
CASSPRLAGGKTQYF | TRBD2 | - | TRBV7-8
CASSERFQGTEENQPQHF | - | - | TRBV6-1
CAWSGGGTSYEQYF | TRBD2 | - | TRBV30
CAWSRDRAEAFF | TRBD1 | - | TRBV30
CSVEGQGADTEAFF | TRBD1 | - | TRBV29-1
CASSQALALAGATDTQYF | TRBD2 | few | TRBV4-3
CATNQFSGNTIYF | - | - | TRBV14
CASSRPGRGQGEVGTEAFF | TRBD1 | - | TRBV4-1
CASSPGLAGGNEQFF | TRBD2 | - | TRBV5-1
CASSPSTDTQYF | - | - | TRBV7-8
CASSIPRTVYGYTF | - | - | TRBV19
CASSPGTGVQPQHF | TRBD1 | - | TRBV5-1
CASSPPTGQGARHF | TRBD1 | - | TRBV18
CASSLGTNYGYTF | - | - | TRBV7-2
CAISLLAGAAGDTQYF | TRBD2 | once | TRBV10-3
CASSFSFAGANVLTF | - | - | TRBV5-1
CASSFSPEGRGLYGYTF | - | - | TRBV5-8
CASSQGGGNYYGYTF | - | - | TRBV3-1/TRBV3-2
CASSHGDPGEQYF | - | - | TRBV27
CAWIRGGEGYTF | - | - | TRBV30
CASSMTGANEKLFF | TRBD1 | - | TRBV7-2
CASSPVLSGANVLTF | - | - | TRBV4-2
CASSWDRANTEAFF | TRBD1 | - | TRBV6-5
CASSYSTPTAEQYF | - | - | TRBV6-2/TRBV6-3
CASSQSQGVDYGYTF | TRBD1 | few | TRBV4-1
CATRPLGGGSSQPQHF | - | few | TRBV15
CASSLALAGAEQYF | TRBD2 | - | TRBV7-2
CATSDRDREAKGDTQYF | TRBD1 | - | TRBV24-1
CASSQKLQRNTEAFF | - | - | TRBV6-5
CASSPGTGASTDTQYF | TRBD1 | - | TRBV7-8